This T cell receptor (beta chain) is drawn from a study of cytomegalovirus exposure and HLA in healthy donors. Sequencing was performed with immunoSEQ multiplex PCR; in TCRdb, only in-frame clones are kept and a portion is missing. The sample records 300,000 to 350,000 clones, roughly 88% being singletons. This clone was found once. Sequencing was performed on PBMCs. The receptor's source is a man aged 25 to 40 in good health and CMV-seronegative.

The CDR3 reads CASSTVQEINYGYTF. DNA for the CDR3: TGTGCCAGTAGTACTGTACAGGAGATTAACTATGGCTACACCTTC. V is TRBV19 and J is TRBJ1-2; TRBD1 might be the D (5 bases). CDR1 and CDR2 from the germline V gene are LNHDA and SQIVND (reference sequence). V was pared by 4 bases and J by 1 base, with 13 bases between. CDR3 length: 15 amino acids.